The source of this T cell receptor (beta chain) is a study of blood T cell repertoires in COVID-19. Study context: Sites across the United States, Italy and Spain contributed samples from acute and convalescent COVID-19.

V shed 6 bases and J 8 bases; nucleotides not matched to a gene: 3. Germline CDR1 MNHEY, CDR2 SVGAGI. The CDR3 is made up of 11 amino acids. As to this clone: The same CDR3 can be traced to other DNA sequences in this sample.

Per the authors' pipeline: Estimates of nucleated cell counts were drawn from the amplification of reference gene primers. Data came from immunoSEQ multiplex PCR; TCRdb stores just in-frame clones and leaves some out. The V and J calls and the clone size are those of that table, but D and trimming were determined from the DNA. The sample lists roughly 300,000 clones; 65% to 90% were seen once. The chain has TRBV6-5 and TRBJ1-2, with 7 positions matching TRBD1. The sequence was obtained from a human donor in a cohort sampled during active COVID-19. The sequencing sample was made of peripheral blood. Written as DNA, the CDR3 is TGTGCCAGCAGCTCAGGGGGGGGCTACACCTTC. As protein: CASSSGGGYTF.